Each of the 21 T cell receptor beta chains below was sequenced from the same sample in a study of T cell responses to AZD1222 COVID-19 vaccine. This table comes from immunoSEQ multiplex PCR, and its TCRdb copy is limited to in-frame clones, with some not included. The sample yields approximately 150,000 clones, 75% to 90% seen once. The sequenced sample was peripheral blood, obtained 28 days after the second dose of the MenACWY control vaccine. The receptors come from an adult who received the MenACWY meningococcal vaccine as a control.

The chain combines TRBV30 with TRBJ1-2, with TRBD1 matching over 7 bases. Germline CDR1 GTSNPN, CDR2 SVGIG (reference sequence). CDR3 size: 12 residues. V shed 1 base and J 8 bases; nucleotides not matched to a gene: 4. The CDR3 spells CAWSAQGGGYTF. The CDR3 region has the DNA TGTGCCTGGAGTGCTCAGGGGGGAGGCTACACCTTC.

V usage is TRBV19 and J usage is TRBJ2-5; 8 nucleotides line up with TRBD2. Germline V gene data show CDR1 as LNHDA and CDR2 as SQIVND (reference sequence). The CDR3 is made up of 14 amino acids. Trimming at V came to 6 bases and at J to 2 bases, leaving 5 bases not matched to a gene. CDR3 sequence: CASSLTSGQETQYF. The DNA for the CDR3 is TGTGCCAGTAGCCTAACTAGCGGTCAAGAGACCCAGTACTTC.

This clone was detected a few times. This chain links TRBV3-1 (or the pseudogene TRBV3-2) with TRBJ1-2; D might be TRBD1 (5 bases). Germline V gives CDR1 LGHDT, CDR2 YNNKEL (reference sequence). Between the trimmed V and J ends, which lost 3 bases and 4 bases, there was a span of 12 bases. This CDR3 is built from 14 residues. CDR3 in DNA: TGTGCCAGCAGCCACGGGGCCGGAGGCTATGGCTACACCTTC. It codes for CASSHGAGGYGYTF.

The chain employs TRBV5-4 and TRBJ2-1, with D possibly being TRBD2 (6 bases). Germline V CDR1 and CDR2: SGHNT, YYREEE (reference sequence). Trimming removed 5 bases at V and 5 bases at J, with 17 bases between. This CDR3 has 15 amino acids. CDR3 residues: CASRTPRGSHNEQFF. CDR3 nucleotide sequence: TGTGCCAGCAGGACGCCTCGGGGGAGCCACAATGAGCAGTTCTTC.

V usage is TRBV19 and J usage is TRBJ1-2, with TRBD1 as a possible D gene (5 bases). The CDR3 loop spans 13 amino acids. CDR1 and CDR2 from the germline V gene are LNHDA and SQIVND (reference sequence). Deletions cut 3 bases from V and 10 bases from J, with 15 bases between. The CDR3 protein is CASSMATDSSYTF. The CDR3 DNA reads TGTGCCAGTAGTATGGCGACAGACTCTTCCTACACCTTC.

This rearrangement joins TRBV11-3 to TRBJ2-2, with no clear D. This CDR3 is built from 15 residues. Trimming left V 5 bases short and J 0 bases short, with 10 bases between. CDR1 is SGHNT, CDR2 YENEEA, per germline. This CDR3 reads CASSPRLANTGELFF. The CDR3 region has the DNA TGTGCCAGCAGCCCCCGGCTAGCGAACACCGGGGAGCTGTTTTTT.

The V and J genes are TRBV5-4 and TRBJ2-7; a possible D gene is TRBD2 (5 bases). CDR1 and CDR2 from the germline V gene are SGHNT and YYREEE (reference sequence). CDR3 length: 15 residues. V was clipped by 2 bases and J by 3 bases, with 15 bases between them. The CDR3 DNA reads TGTGCCAGCAGCTTAATGGGCCGAGACTACTACGAGCAGTACTTC. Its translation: CASSLMGRDYYEQYF. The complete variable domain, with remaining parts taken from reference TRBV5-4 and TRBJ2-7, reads ETGVTQSPTHLIKTRGQQVTLRCSSQSGHNTVSWYQQALGQGPQFIFQYYREEENGRGNFPPRFSGLQFPNYSSELNVNALELDDSALYLCASSLMGRDYYEQYFGPGTRLTVT.

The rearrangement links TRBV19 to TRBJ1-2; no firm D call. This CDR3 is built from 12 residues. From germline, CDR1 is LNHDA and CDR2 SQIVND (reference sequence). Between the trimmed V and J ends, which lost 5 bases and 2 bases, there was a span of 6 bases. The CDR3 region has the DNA TGTGCCAGTAGTCTACGGAACTATGGCTACACCTTC. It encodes CASSLRNYGYTF.

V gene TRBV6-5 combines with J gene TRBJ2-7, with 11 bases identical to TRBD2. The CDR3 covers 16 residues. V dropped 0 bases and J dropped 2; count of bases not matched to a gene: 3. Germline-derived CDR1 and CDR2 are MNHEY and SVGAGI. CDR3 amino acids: CASSYSRLAGTYEQYF. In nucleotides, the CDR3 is TGTGCCAGCAGTTACTCACGACTAGCGGGAACCTACGAGCAGTACTTC.

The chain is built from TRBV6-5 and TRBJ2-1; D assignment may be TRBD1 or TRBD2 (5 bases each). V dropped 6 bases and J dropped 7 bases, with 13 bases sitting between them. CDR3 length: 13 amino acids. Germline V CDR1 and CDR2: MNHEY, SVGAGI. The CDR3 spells CASSPGTRNEQFF. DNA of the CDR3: TGTGCCAGCAGCCCCGGGACGCGTAATGAGCAGTTCTTC.

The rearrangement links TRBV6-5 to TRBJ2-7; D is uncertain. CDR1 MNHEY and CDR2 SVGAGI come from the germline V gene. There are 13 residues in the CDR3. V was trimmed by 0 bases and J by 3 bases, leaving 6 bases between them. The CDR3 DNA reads TGTGCCAGCAGTTACTCGTACAGCTACGAGCAGTACTTC. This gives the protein CASSYSYSYEQYF.

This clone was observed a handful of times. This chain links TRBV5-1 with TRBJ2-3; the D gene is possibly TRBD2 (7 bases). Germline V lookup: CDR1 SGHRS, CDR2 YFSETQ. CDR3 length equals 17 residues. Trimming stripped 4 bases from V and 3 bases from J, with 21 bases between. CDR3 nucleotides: TGCGCCAGCAGCAACCTCACCCCAGGGAGGGGGACAGATACGCAGTATTTT. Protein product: CASSNLTPGRGTDTQYF. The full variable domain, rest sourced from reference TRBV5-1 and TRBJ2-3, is KAGVTQTPRYLIKTRGQQVTLSCSPISGHRSVSWYQQTPGQGLQFLFEYFSETQRNKGNFPGRFSGRQFSNSRSEMNVSTLELGDSALYLCASSNLTPGRGTDTQYFGPGTRLTVL.

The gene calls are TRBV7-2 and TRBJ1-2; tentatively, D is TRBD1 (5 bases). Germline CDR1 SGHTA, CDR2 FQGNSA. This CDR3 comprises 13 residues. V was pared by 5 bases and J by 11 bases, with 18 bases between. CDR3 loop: CASSPGEANRYTF. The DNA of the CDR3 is TGTGCCAGCAGCCCGGGGGAGGCAAATCGGTACACCTTC.

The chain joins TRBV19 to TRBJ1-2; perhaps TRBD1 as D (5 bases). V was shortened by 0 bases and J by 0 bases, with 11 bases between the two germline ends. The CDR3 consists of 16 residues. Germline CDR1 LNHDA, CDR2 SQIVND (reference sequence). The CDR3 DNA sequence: TGTGCCAGTAGTATAGAATTGGGACTAGCTAACTATGGCTACACCTTC. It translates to CASSIELGLANYGYTF.

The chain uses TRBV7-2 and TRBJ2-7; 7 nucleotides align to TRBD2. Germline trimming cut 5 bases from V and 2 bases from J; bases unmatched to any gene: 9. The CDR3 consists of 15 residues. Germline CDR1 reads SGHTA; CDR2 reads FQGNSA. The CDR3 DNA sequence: TGTGCCAGCAGCCCGGGAACTAGCGAAGCCTACGAGCAGTACTTC. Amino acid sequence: CASSPGTSEAYEQYF.

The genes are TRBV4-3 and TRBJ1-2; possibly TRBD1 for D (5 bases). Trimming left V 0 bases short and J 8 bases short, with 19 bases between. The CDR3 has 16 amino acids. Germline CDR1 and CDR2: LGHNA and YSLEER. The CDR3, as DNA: TGCGCCAGCAGCCAAGATGATAACCCCCACTGGGGCGGCTACACCTTC. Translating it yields CASSQDDNPHWGGYTF.

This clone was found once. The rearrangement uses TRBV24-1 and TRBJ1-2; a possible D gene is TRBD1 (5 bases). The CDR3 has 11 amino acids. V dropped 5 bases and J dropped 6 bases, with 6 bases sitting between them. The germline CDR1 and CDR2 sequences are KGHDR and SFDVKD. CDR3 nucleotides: TGTGCCACCAGTGGGGGACATGGCTACACCTTC. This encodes CATSGGHGYTF.

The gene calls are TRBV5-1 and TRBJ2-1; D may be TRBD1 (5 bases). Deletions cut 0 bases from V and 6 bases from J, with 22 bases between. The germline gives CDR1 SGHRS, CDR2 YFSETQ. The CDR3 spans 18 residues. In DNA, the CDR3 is TGCGCCAGCAGCTTGGAGGGCCAACAGTTCCAGGGTGGCAATGAGCAGTTCTTC. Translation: CASSLEGQQFQGGNEQFF.

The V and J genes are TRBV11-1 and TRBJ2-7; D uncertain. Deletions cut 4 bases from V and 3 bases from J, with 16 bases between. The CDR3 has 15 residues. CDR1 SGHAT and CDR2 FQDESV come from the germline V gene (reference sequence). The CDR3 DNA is TGTGCCAGCAGCTCTCTCGTGAGACGGCACTACGAGCAGTACTTC. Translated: CASSSLVRRHYEQYF.

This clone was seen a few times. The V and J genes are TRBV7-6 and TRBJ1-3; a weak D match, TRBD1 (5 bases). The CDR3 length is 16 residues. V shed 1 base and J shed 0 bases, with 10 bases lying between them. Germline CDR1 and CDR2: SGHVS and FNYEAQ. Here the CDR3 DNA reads TGTGCCAGCAGCTTAGAGGACATGTACTCTGGAAACACCATATATTTT. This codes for CASSLEDMYSGNTIYF. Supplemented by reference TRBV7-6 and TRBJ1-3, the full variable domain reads GAGVSQSPRYKVTKRGQDVALRCDPISGHVSLYWYRQALGQGPEFLTYFNYEAQQDKSGLPNDRFSAERPEGSISTLTIQRTEQRDSAMYRCASSLEDMYSGNTIYFGEGSWLTVV.

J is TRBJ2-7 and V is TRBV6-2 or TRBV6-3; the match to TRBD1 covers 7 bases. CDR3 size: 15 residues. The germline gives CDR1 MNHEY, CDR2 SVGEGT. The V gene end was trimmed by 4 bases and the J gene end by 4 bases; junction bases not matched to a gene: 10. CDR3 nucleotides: TGTGCCAGCAGTTCCCTGGGACAGAAGACATACGAGCAGTACTTC. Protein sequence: CASSSLGQKTYEQYF.